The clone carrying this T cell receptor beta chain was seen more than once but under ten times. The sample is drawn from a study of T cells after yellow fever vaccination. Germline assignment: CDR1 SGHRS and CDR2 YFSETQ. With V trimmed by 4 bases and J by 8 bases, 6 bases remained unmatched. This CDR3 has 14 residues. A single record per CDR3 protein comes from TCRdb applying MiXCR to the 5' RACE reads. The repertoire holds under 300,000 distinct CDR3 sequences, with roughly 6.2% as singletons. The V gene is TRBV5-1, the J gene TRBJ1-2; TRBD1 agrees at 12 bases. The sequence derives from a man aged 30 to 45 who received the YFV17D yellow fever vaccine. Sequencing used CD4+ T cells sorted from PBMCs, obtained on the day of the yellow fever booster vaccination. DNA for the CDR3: TGCGCCAGCAGCACGGGACAGGGGGCGCTCGGCTACACCTTC. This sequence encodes CASSTGQGALGYTF.